This T cell receptor beta chain emerged from a study of T cells after yellow fever vaccination. Trimming removed 5 bases from V and 2 bases from J, with 17 bases in between. The CDR3 runs to 16 residues. Germline lookup yields CDR1 SGHTA and CDR2 FQGNSA. This clonotype has just a few counts. TCRdb called the 5' RACE reads again in MiXCR, with one record for every CDR3 protein. The sample carries a few hundred thousand distinct CDR3 sequences, around 19% recorded once. The rearrangement links TRBV7-2 to TRBJ2-3; D is perhaps TRBD2 (6 bases). The specimen was PBMCs, collected before the yellow fever booster vaccination. This TCR came from a man younger than 30 who received the YFV17D yellow fever vaccine. The CDR3 bases are TGTGCCAGCAGCCTAGAATCCGGGGGATTCACAGATACGCAGTATTTT. Translating gives CASSLESGGFTDTQYF.